This TCR beta chain derives from a study of response to subunit inactivated influenza vaccine. With 4 bases clipped from V and 4 bases from J, the junction kept 15 bases outside the gene matches. CDR3 length equals 18 residues. Germline V gene lookup returns CDR1 LGHNA and CDR2 YNFKEQ. TCRdb re-analysed the RT-PCR reads in MiXCR, keeping a single row per CDR3 protein. In the table there are about half a million distinct CDR3 sequences, less than 8% of which are singletons. The study, taken as a whole, reports: Every seasonal influenza vaccination brings in few new T cells, the authors suggested.

This clonotype was recorded many times. Its antigen is currently unknown. This receptor was taken from a man between 50 and 69 years old who received an inactivated influenza vaccine. Source: PBMCs from blood, taken around 25 months after vaccination. V and J are TRBV4-2 and TRBJ2-2; 7 positions agree with TRBD2. The DNA for the CDR3 is TGTGCCAGCAGCCTAGGCCTAGATTTGGCTAGCGGCACCGGGGAGCTGTTTTTT. This sequence encodes CASSLGLDLASGTGELFF.